The present TCR beta chain was sequenced within a study of cytomegalovirus exposure and HLA in healthy donors. This PCR relied on a set of 60 Vbeta primers and 13 Jbeta primers. Libraries were prepared by immunoSEQ multiplex PCR; TCRdb keeps only in-frame clonotypes and omits some of them. The sample consists of roughly 120,000 clones, around 82% of them appearing once. Study conclusions and caveats: In a later analysis, V- and J-gene trimming of beta chains associated with a DCLRE1C missense variant, replicated independently. Reportedly, TCR beta sequences accurately predicted HLA-A and HLA-B alleles in most subjects.

CDR1 is MNHEY, CDR2 SMNVEV, per germline (reference sequence). CDR3 length: 13 amino acids. V lost 4 bases and J lost 4, with 8 bases in between. As to this clone: Its antigen is still unknown.

The rearrangement joins TRBV27 to TRBJ1-3; unclear D gene. The source material was PBMCs. The clonotype comes from a woman aged 25 to 39 in good health and CMV-seropositive. The CDR3 reads CASSSALGNTIYF. The CDR3 DNA is TGTGCCAGCAGTTCCGCGCTAGGAAACACCATATATTTT.